These 11 T cell receptor beta chains were all obtained from the same sample, sequenced in a study of T cells after posttransplantation cyclophosphamide (dated by TCRdb to the mid-2010s). Libraries were built with the immunoSEQ multiplex PCR assay. The table was pulled from immuneACCESS by TCRdb, which kept in-frame rearrangements only. Such tables lose some clones; where checked, under half of the loss comes from unresolved V genes, and the rest has no known cause. Across this sample there are about 24,000 clones, with roughly 82% seen only once. The ten top clones hold about 6.3% of the sample. Source material: PBMCs. The receptor source for this set is a woman between 55 and 75 years old with a blood cancer, CMV-positive, and with a related stem cell donor.

The chain has TRBV25-1 and TRBJ2-7; D is possibly TRBD1 (6 bases). The V end was cut by 6 bases, the J end by 1 base, with 16 bases between. CDR1 and CDR2 (germline): MGHDK, SYGVNS. This CDR3 comprises 15 residues. CDR3 nucleotide sequence: TGTGCCAGCAGCCAGTTGGGGGACAAATCCTACGAGCAGTACTTC. Protein product: CASSQLGDKSYEQYF.

Worth noting for this clone: The junction does not match germline at one end; this may be a read error. V is TRBV7-8 and J is TRBJ1-2; the D gene is possibly TRBD1 (6 bases). CDR3 length equals 14 residues. The germline V gene has CDR1 SGHVS and CDR2 FQNEAQ. This CDR3 is CASSLNRQGLVGSF. The DNA of the CDR3 is TGTGCCAGCAGCTTAAATCGGCAGGGGCTCGTGGGAAGCTTC.

This clone occurred once. The V and J genes are TRBV6-6 and TRBJ2-3; 7 nucleotides line up with TRBD2. V trimming: 6 bases; J trimming: 4 bases; junction bases outside the gene matches: 10. This CDR3 has 15 amino acids. The germline V gene encodes CDR1 MNHNY and CDR2 SVGAGI (reference sequence). CDR3 sequence (DNA): TGTGCCAGCAGGAGAGGACTAGTGGTCGCAGATACGCAGTATTTT. Its translation is CASRRGLVVADTQYF.

The V and J genes are TRBV2 and TRBJ2-2, with D maybe TRBD2 (5 bases). The CDR3 sequence is 16 residues long. The germline V and J ends were trimmed by 7 bases and 2 bases, with 17 bases remaining between them. Germline V gives CDR1 SNHLY, CDR2 FYNNEI. The CDR3 coding sequence is TGTGCCAGCACGCCGCTGGGTAGCGCAAACACCGGGGAGCTGTTTTTT. Translated: CASTPLGSANTGELFF. Variable domain in full (rest from reference TRBV2 and TRBJ2-2): EPEVTQTPSHQVTQMGQEVILRCVPISNHLYFYWYRQILGQKVEFLVSFYNNEISEKSEIFDDQFSVERPDGSNFTLKIRSTKLEDSAMYFCASTPLGSANTGELFFGEGSRLTVL.

V is TRBV28 and J is TRBJ1-2; possible D gene TRBD1, 6 bases. CDR1 MDHEN and CDR2 SYDVKM come from the germline V gene. Deletions cut 6 bases from V and 0 bases from J, with 11 bases between. This CDR3 has 14 amino acids. CDR3 residues: CASSQGSTNYGYTF. CDR3 DNA: TGTGCCAGCAGCCAGGGGAGTACTAACTATGGCTACACCTTC.

The CDR3 nucleotides read TGTGCCAGCAGTTACGGGGGGAAAGGCAATCAGCCCCAGCATTTT. This translates into CASSYGGKGNQPQHF. The J gene is TRBJ1-5, the V gene TRBV6-5, with TRBD1 as a possible D gene (5 bases). CDR1 is MNHEY, CDR2 SVGAGI, per germline. Between the trimmed V and J ends, which lost 2 bases and 2 bases, there was a span of 10 bases. The CDR3 runs to 15 residues.

V is TRBV5-1 and J is TRBJ2-7; D is unclear. CDR1 and CDR2 from the germline V gene are SGHRS and YFSETQ. The CDR3 contains 12 residues. Trimming took 10 bases from V and 0 from J, leaving 11 bases between them. CDR3 residues: CACRLDSYEQYF. The CDR3 DNA reads as TGCGCCTGCCGATTAGACTCCTACGAGCAGTACTTC.

The rearrangement links TRBV7-2 to TRBJ2-1; D possibly corresponds to TRBD2 (5 bases). Germline V gene lookup returns CDR1 SGHTA and CDR2 FQGNSA. Trimming left V 0 bases short and J 10 bases short, with 19 bases between. The CDR3 length is 16 residues. CDR3 nucleotide sequence: TGTGCCAGCAGCTTAGCAAACGCTAGCCCATTGGGGGAGCAGTTCTTC. Translated: CASSLANASPLGEQFF.

V usage is TRBV29-1 and J usage is TRBJ2-2; D is perhaps TRBD2 (6 bases). The CDR3 covers 13 residues. Trimming shortened V by 6 bases and J by 0 bases, and 8 bases separated the two germline ends. Germline loops: CDR1 SQVTM, CDR2 ANQGSEA. Here the CDR3 reads CSVWEANTGELFF. The CDR3 bases are TGCAGCGTATGGGAGGCGAACACCGGGGAGCTGTTTTTT.

A single count supports this clone. The CDR3 DNA sequence: TGTGCCAGTAGTCCGGGACTGTTCTATGGCTACACCTTC. This encodes CASSPGLFYGYTF. V usage is TRBV19 and J usage is TRBJ1-2; tentatively, D is TRBD1 (5 bases). V lost 5 bases, J lost 4 bases, and 11 bases lay in between. Germline lookup yields CDR1 LNHDA and CDR2 SQIVND (reference sequence). The CDR3 totals 13 residues.

The V and J genes are TRBV25-1 and TRBJ1-4, with D possibly TRBD1 on 5 matching bases. The V end was cut by 3 bases, the J end by 7 bases, with 18 bases between. The CDR3 covers 16 residues. Germline V lookup: CDR1 MGHDK, CDR2 SYGVNS. The CDR3 nucleotides read TGTGCCAGCAGTGACCGTAAGGACGGGAGGGGTGAAAAACTGTTTTTT. Its translation: CASSDRKDGRGEKLFF.